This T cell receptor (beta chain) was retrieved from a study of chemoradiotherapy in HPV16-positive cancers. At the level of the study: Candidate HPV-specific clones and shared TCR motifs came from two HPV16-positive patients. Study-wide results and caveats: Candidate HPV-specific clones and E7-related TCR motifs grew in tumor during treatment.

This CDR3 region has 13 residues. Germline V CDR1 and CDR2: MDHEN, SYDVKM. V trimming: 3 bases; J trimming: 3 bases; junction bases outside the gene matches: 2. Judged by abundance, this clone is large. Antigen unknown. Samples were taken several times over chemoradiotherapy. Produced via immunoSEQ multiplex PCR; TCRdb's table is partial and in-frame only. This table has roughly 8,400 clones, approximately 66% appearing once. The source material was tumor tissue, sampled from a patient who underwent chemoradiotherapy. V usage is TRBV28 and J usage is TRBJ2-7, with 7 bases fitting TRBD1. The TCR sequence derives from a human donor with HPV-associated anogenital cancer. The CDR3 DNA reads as TGTGCCAGCAGTTTTGGGACAGTCTACGAGCAGTACTTC. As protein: CASSFGTVYEQYF.